This T cell receptor (beta chain) is drawn from a study of early T cells in non-severe SARS-CoV-2 infection. The TCR library protocol was used to attach unique molecular identifiers. These identifiers were attached to individual cDNA molecules. TCRdb called the 5' RACE reads again in MiXCR, with one record for every CDR3 protein. Found here are 25,000 to 30,000 distinct CDR3 sequences, about 4.6% of them singletons; the top ten hold 6.3%. Germline lookup yields CDR1 SGHRS and CDR2 YFSETQ. V was pared by 6 bases and J by 3 bases, with 10 bases of the junction left unmatched. The CDR3 spans 16 residues.

The clonotype was recovered from an adult who was a healthcare worker with PCR-confirmed SARS-CoV-2 infection or an uninfected control (not recorded which). The specimen sequenced was whole blood. The gene calls are TRBV5-1 and TRBJ2-1; the match to TRBD2 covers 9 bases. This CDR3 reads CASTQLAGARYNEQFF. CDR3 nucleotides: TGCGCCAGCACCCAGTTAGCGGGAGCCCGCTACAATGAGCAGTTCTTC.